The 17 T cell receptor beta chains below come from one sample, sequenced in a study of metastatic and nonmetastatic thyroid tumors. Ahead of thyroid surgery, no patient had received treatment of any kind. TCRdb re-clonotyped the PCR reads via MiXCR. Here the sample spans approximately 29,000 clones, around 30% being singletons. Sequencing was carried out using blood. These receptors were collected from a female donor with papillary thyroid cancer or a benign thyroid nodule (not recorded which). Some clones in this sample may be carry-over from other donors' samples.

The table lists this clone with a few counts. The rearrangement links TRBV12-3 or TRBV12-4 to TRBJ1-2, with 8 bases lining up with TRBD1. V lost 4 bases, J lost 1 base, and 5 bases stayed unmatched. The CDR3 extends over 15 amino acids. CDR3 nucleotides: TGTGCCAGCAGTTGGGACAGGATTAGTAACTATGGCTACACCTTC. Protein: CASSWDRISNYGYTF.

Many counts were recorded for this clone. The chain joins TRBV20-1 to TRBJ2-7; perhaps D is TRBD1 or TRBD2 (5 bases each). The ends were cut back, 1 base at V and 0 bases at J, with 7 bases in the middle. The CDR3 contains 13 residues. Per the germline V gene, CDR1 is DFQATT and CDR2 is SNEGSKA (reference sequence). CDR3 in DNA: TGCAGTGCTAGAGCGGGACCCTCCTACGAGCAGTACTTC. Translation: CSARAGPSYEQYF.

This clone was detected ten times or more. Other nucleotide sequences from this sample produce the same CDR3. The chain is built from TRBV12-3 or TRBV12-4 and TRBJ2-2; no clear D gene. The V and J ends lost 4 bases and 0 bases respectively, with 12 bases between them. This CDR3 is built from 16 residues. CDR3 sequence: CASSSSPLSNTGELFF. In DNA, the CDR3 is TGTGCCAGCAGTTCGAGTCCCCTTTCGAACACCGGGGAGCTGTTTTTT.

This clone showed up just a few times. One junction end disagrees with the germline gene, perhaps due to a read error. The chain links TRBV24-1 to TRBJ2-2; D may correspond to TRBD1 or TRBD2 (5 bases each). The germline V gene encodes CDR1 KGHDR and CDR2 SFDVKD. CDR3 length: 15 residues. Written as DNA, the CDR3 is TGTGCCACCAGTGTTTCCGGGACCCACACCGGGGAGCTGTCTTTT. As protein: CATSVSGTHTGELSF.

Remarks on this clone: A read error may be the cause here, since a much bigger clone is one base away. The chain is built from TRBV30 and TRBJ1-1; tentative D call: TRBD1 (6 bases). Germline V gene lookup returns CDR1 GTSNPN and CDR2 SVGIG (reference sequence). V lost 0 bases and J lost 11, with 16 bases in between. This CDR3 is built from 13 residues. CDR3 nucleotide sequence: TGTGCCTGGAGTGTCGGCAGGGGAAGTGATGCTTTCTTT. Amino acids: CAWSVGRGSDAFF.

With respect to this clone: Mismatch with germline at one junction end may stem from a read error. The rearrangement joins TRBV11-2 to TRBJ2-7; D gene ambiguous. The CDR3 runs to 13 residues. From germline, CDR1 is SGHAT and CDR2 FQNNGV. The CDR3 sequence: CASSLNFLYDQYF. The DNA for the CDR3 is TGTGCCAGCAGCTTGAACTTCCTATACGACCAGTACTTC.

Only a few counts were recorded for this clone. CDR3 loop: CASSLRTGGEQYF. The CDR3 region has the DNA TGTGCCAGCAGTTTACGGACAGGGGGAGAGCAGTACTTC. The chain has TRBV12-3 or TRBV12-4 and TRBJ2-7; 10 bases are shared with TRBD1. The V gene end was trimmed by 2 bases and the J gene end by 7 bases; junction bases not matched to a gene: 2. The CDR3 sequence is 13 residues long.

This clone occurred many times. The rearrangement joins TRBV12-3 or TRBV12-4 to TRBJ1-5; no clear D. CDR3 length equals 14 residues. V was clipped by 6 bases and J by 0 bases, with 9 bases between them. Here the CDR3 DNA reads TGTGCCAGCAGCCGCGCGAATAGCAATCAGCCCCAGCATTTT. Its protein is CASSRANSNQPQHF.

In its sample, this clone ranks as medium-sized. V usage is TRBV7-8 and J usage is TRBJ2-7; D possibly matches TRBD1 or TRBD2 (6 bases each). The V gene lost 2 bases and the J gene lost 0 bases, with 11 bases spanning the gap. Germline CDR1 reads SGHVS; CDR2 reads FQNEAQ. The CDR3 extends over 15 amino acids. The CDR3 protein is CASSLRGESSYEQYF. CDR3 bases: TGTGCCAGCAGCTTAAGGGGGGAAAGCTCCTACGAGCAGTACTTC.

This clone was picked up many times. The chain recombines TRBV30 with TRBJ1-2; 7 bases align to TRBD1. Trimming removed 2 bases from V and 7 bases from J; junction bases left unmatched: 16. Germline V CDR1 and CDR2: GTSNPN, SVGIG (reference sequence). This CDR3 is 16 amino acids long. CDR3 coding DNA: TGTGCCTGGAGTCCCCCTTTCGGAGGGGGCATGCGTGGCTACACCTTC. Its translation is CAWSPPFGGGMRGYTF.

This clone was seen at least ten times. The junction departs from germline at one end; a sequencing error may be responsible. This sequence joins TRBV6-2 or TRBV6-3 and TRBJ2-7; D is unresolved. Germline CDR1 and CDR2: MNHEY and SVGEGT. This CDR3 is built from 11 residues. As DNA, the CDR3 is TGTGCCAGCAGTCCTTCCTGCGAGCAGTACTTC. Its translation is CASSPSCEQYF.

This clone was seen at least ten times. The CDR3 here is CATSDPKVQETQYF. CDR3 bases: TGTGCCACCAGTGATCCTAAAGTACAAGAGACCCAGTACTTC. The gene calls are TRBV24-1 and TRBJ2-5; no definite D call. V dropped 3 bases and J dropped 2 bases, with 9 bases sitting between them. This CDR3 has 14 residues. CDR1 KGHDR and CDR2 SFDVKD come from the germline V gene.

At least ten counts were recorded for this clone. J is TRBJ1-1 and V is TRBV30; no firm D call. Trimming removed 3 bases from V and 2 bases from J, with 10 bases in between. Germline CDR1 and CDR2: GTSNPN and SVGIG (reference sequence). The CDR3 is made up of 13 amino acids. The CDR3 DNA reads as TGTGCCTGGAGCTCTGGACTAAACACTGAAGCTTTCTTT. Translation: CAWSSGLNTEAFF.

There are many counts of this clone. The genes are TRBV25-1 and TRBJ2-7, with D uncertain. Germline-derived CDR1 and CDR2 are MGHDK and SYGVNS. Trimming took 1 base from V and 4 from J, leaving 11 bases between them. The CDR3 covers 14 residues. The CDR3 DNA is TGTGCCAGCAGTGAATGGGCCAGCACATACGAGCAGTACTTC. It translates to CASSEWASTYEQYF.

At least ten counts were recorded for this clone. The CDR3 nucleotides read TGTGCCAGCAGCGGGGGGTCCTTAAATCAGCCCCAGCATTTT. Translated: CASSGGSLNQPQHF. The chain has TRBV2 and TRBJ1-5, with a possible D match to TRBD1 (5 bases). Trimming shortened V by 6 bases and J by 4 bases, and 13 bases separated the two germline ends. Germline values: CDR1 SNHLY, CDR2 FYNNEI. This CDR3 contains 14 residues. Using reference TRBV2 and TRBJ1-5 for the parts outside the CDR3, the full variable domain is EPEVTQTPSHQVTQMGQEVILRCVPISNHLYFYWYRQILGQKVEFLVSFYNNEISEKSEIFDDQFSVERPDGSNFTLKIRSTKLEDSAMYFCASSGGSLNQPQHFGDGTRLSIL.

CDR3 sequence (DNA): TGCAGTGCTAGAGATAAAACAGCCGGAAACACCATATATTTT. This encodes CSARDKTAGNTIYF. The V call is TRBV20-1, the J call TRBJ1-3; no firm D call. The CDR3 consists of 14 residues. V lost 0 bases to trimming and J lost 4 bases, with 10 bases between them. Germline CDR1 reads DFQATT; CDR2 reads SNEGSKA (reference sequence).

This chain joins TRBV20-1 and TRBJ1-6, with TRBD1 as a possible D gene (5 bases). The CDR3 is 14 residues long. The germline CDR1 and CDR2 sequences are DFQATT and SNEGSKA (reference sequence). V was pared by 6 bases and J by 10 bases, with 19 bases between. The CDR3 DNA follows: TGCAGTGCCACAAGCCGCCGCACAGGCTCACCCCTCCACTTT. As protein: CSATSRRTGSPLHF.